The 9 T cell receptor beta chains reported below all come from one sample, sequenced in a study of T cells in narcolepsy. Assay: immunoSEQ multiplex PCR; the TCRdb copy retains only in-frame clones and omits some. The sample consists of fewer than 35,000 clones, about 85% of them appearing once. Sequenced input: CD45RA- memory CD4+ T cells from PBMCs. The receptors stem from a human donor with narcolepsy.

The rearrangement links TRBV7-2 to TRBJ1-5; possible D gene TRBD1, 5 bases. The CDR3 loop spans 13 amino acids. From germline, CDR1 is SGHTA and CDR2 FQGNSA. The V end lost 8 bases, the J end lost 4 bases, and 12 bases lay between the germline ends. CDR3 region: CASSPGSNQPQHF. The CDR3 DNA reads as TGTGCCAGCTCTCCAGGGAGTAATCAGCCCCAGCATTTT.

The V call is TRBV30, the J call TRBJ2-5, with a weak D call TRBD2 (6 bases). Germline V gives CDR1 GTSNPN, CDR2 SVGIG (reference sequence). V was cut by 8 bases and J by 6 bases, with 19 bases left in between. The CDR3 length is 13 residues. The CDR3 sequence: CAENGGEDQTQYF. In nucleotides, the CDR3 is TGTGCCGAAAACGGGGGAGAAGATCAGACCCAGTACTTC.

This rearrangement joins TRBV5-1 to TRBJ1-1; no definite D call. The V gene lost 1 base and the J gene lost 8 bases, with 6 bases spanning the gap. The CDR3 has 11 residues. CDR1 is SGHRS, CDR2 YFSETQ, per germline. The CDR3 loop reads CASSLTGEAFF. The CDR3 region has the DNA TGCGCCAGCAGCTTGACGGGCGAAGCTTTCTTT.

This clone was seen once. V usage is TRBV7-8 and J usage is TRBJ1-4; no reliable D call. Between the trimmed V and J ends, which lost 3 bases and 7 bases, there was a span of 15 bases. The CDR3 consists of 15 residues. The germline V gene has CDR1 SGHVS and CDR2 FQNEAQ. The chain's CDR3 is CASSLAREQSEKLFF. CDR3 sequence (DNA): TGTGCCAGCAGCTTGGCCCGGGAGCAGAGTGAAAAACTGTTTTTT. The whole variable domain, filled in from reference TRBV7-8 and TRBJ1-4, reads GAGVSQSPRYKVAKRGQDVALRCDPISGHVSLFWYQQALGQGPEFLTYFQNEAQLDKSGLPSDRFFAERPEGSVSTLKIQRTQQEDSAVYLCASSLAREQSEKLFFGSGTQLSVL.

This chain connects TRBV5-1 to TRBJ2-1; unclear D gene. Germline lookup yields CDR1 SGHRS and CDR2 YFSETQ. Trimming pared 4 bases from V and 7 bases from J, leaving 15 bases between. This CDR3 has 14 residues. The CDR3 sequence: CASSPASFVNEQFF. The CDR3 coding sequence is TGCGCCAGCAGCCCGGCTTCATTTGTAAATGAGCAGTTCTTC.

This clone was recorded once. The CDR3 region has the DNA TGTGCCAGCAGTGGAGCAATCTCCTACAATGAGCAGTTCTTC. This sequence encodes CASSGAISYNEQFF. The genes are TRBV6-1 and TRBJ2-1, with unresolved D. Germline CDR1 and CDR2: MNHNS and SASEGT. V lost 4 bases, J lost 0 bases, and 7 bases lay in between. The CDR3 runs 14 residues.

The chain recombines TRBV6-1 with TRBJ2-3, with 9 bases identical to TRBD2. With 8 bases clipped from V and 1 base from J, the junction kept 4 bases outside the gene matches. This CDR3 has 14 residues. Germline V gives CDR1 MNHNS, CDR2 SASEGT. CDR3 nucleotide sequence: TGTGCCAGCGGAATAGCGGGAGGCACAGATACGCAGTATTTT. Translating gives CASGIAGGTDTQYF.

This clone has more than one count but fewer than ten. The chain is built from TRBV6-5 and TRBJ2-1, with a tentative D call TRBD2 (6 bases). The CDR3 is 14 amino acids. The V and J ends lost 9 bases and 5 bases respectively, with 17 bases between them. Per germline, CDR1 MNHEY and CDR2 SVGAGI. This chain's CDR3 is CAREKEKRDNEQFF. Written as DNA, the CDR3 is TGTGCCAGGGAAAAGGAGAAGCGGGACAATGAGCAGTTCTTC.

A few counts support this clone. The chain joins TRBV7-9 to TRBJ2-5; 13 bases are shared with TRBD2. The V and J ends lost 5 bases and 4 bases, in that order; junction bases with no gene match: 10. The CDR3 spans 17 residues. Germline CDR1 is SEHNR and CDR2 is FQNEAQ (reference sequence). The CDR3 here is CASSPGTSGVGGETQYF. The CDR3 DNA follows: TGTGCCAGCAGCCCCGGGACTAGCGGGGTGGGGGGAGAGACCCAGTACTTC.